A single sample gave rise to the 2 T cell receptor beta chains below, sequenced in a study of blood T cell repertoires in COVID-19. Generated by immunoSEQ multiplex PCR, the TCRdb table keeps only in-frame clones and is missing some. The sample lists approximately 170,000 clones, 84% occurring once. The sample was peripheral blood. All receptors come from a human donor with acute or convalescent COVID-19. The donor label of this sample is uncertain.

The chain couples TRBV28 to TRBJ2-3; 7 bases agree with TRBD2. The CDR3 spans 15 residues. The V gene's germline CDR1 is MDHEN and CDR2 SYDVKM. The V gene end was trimmed by 9 bases and the J gene end by 2 bases; junction bases not matched to a gene: 11. CDR3 coding DNA: TGTGCCAGTACCCCGAGCGGGACGGTCACAGATACGCAGTATTTT. Residues: CASTPSGTVTDTQYF.

This chain connects TRBV2 to TRBJ1-5; no definite D call. Germline values: CDR1 SNHLY, CDR2 FYNNEI. V lost 3 bases to trimming and J lost 0 bases, with 6 bases between them. This CDR3 is built from 14 residues. The chain's CDR3 is CASSEGSSNQPQHF. The CDR3 DNA is TGTGCCAGCAGTGAGGGGAGTAGCAATCAGCCCCAGCATTTT.